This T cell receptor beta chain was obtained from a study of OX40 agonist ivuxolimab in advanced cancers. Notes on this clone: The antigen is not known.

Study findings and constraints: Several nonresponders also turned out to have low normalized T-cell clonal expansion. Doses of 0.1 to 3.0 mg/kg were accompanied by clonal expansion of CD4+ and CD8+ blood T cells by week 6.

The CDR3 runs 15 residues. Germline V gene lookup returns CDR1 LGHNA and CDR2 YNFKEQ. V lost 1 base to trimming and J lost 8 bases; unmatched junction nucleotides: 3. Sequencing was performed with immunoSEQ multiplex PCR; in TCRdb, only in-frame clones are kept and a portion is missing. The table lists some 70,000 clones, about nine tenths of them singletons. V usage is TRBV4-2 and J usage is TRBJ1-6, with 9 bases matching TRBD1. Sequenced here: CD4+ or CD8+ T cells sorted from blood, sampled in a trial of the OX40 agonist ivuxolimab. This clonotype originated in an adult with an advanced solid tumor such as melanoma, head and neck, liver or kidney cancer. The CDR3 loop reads CASSQGDRVDSPLHF. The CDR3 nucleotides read TGTGCCAGCAGCCAAGGGGACAGGGTGGATTCACCCCTCCACTTT.